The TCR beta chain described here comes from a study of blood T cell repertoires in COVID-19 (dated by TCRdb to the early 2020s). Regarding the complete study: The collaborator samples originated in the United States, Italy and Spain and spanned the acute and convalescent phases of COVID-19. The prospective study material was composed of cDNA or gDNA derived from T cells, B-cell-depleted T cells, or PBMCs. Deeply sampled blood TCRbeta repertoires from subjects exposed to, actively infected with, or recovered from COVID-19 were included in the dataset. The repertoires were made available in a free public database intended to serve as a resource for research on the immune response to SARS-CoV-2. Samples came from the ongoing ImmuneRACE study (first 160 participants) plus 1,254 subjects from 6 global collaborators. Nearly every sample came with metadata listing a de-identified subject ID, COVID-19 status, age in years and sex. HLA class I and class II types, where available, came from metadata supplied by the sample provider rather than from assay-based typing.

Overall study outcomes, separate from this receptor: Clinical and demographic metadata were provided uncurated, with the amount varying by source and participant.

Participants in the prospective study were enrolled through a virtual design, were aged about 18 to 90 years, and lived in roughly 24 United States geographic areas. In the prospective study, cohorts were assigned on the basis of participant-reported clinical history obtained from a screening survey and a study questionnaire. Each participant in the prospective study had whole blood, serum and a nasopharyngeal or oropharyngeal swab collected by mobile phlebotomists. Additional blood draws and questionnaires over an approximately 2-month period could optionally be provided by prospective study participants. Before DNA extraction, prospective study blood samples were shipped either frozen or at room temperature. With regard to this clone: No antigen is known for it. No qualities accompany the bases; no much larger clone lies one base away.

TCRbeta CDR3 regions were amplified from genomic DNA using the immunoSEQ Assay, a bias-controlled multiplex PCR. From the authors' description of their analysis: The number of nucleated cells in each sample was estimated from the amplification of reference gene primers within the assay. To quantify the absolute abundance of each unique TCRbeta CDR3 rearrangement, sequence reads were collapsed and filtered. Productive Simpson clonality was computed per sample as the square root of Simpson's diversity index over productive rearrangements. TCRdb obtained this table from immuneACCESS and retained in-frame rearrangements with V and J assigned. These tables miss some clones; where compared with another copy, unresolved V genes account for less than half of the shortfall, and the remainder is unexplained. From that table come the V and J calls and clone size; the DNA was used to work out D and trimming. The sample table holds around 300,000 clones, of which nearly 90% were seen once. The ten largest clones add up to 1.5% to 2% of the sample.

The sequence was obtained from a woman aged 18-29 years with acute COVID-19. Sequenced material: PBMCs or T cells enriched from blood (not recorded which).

The CDR3 is CASSLSLSGTGNNSPLHF. The bases read TGTGCCAGCAGCTTAAGTTTGTCAGGGACAGGGAACAATTCACCCCTCCACTTT. The V gene is TRBV7-9 and the J gene is TRBJ1-6; TRBD1 matches 9 bases in the middle. As encoded in the germline V gene (reference sequence), CDR1 is SEHNR while CDR2 is FQNEAQ. Trimming removed 2 bases from V and 7 bases from J; the gene matches leave 12 bases unexplained. There are 18 amino acids in the CDR3, from cysteine to phenylalanine inclusive. The DNA shown is the 54-base CDR3, in frame from base 1.